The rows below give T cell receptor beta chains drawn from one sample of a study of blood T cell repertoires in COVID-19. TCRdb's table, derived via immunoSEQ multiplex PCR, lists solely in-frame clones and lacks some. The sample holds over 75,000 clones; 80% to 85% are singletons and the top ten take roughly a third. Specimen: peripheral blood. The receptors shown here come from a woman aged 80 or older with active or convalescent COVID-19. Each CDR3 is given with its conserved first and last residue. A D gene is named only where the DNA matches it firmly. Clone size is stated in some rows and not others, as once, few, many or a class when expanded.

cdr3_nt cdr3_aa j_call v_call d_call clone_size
TGTGCCAGCACCCTAACTCCGACTAGCGGGTCCTACGAGCAGTACTTC CASTLTPTSGSYEQYF TRBJ2-7 TRBV6-6 TRBD2 few
TGTGCCAGCAGCTCCCCCCCCCTAGAGACCCAGTACTTC CASSSPPLETQYF TRBJ2-5 TRBV12-3/TRBV12-4 . .
TGTGCCAGCAGCCGGGACTTCCTATCTAGCACAGATACGCAGTATTTT CASSRDFLSSTDTQYF TRBJ2-3 TRBV11-3 . .
TGTGCCAGCAGCTCGGGCTATAATTCACCCCTCCACTTT CASSSGYNSPLHF TRBJ1-6 TRBV11-3 . .
TGTGCCAGCACCACTGGACAGGCCGAGGGTCAGCCCCAGCATTTT CASTTGQAEGQPQHF TRBJ1-5 TRBV3-1/TRBV3-2 TRBD1 .
TGTGCCAGCAGCGCCAGCGGGAGTAGCTCCTACAATGAGCAGTTCTTC CASSASGSSSYNEQFF TRBJ2-1 TRBV11-3 TRBD2 .
TGTGCCAGCAGCGTAGTTGATAGCTCCTACAATGAGCAGTTCTTC CASSVVDSSYNEQFF TRBJ2-1 TRBV9 . .
TGCGCCAGCAGCGAACAGGGTTTCGGCACTGAAGCTTTCTTT CASSEQGFGTEAFF TRBJ1-1 TRBV5-1 . .
TGTGCCAGCAGCCTCGGACAAAACAATGAGCAGTTCTTC CASSLGQNNEQFF TRBJ2-1 TRBV6-4 . .
TGCGCCAGCAGCCCAACCCCGGGTAGCACCGGGGAGCTGTTTTTT CASSPTPGSTGELFF TRBJ2-2 TRBV5-1 . .
TGCGCCAGCAGCTTTGACAGGGACTCTGGCTACACCTTC CASSFDRDSGYTF TRBJ1-2 TRBV5-1 TRBD1 .
TGTGCCAGCAGTCACCTAGTTTCGGGGGAGACCCAGTACTTC CASSHLVSGETQYF TRBJ2-5 TRBV6-2/TRBV6-3 . .
TGTGCCAGCAGTTACTCGCCCGCAAGACTCTCCTACACCTTC CASSYSPARLSYTF TRBJ1-2 TRBV6-5 . few
TGTGCCATCAATCCTAGCGGGAGCGGAGGGGAGCAGTACTTC CAINPSGSGGEQYF TRBJ2-7 TRBV10-3 TRBD2 .
TGTGCCAGCAGCTTAACTAGTCACGGCAATGAGCAGTTCTTC CASSLTSHGNEQFF TRBJ2-1 TRBV7-9 . .